Listed below are T cell receptor beta chains from one sample, sequenced in a study of T cell repertoires in cytomegalovirus infection. TCRdb re-called the reads through MiXCR, storing one row per CDR3 protein. Of more than 400,000 distinct CDR3 sequences listed, about 25% are singletons. The sequencing input was PBMCs. These receptors originate from a human donor in good health (CMV status not recorded). Some clones in this sample may be carry-over from other donors' samples. Both conserved end residues are part of each CDR3. The D gene is left open where the match is weak. Size tells how often a clone was seen (once, few, many) or the class of an expanded clone, and some rows leave it out.

abundance	j_gene	d_gene	v_gene	CDR3aa	CDR3nt
NA	TRBJ1-6	TRBD1	TRBV5-4	CASSPQQGMNSPLHF	TGTGCCAGCAGCCCCCAACAGGGGATGAATTCACCCCTCCACTTT
many	TRBJ2-1	TRBD1	TRBV12-3/TRBV12-4	CASSPKGQGAVDEQFF	TGTGCCAGCAGCCCGAAGGGTCAGGGGGCGGTCGATGAGCAGTTCTTC
NA	TRBJ1-6	NA	TRBV7-9	CASSRQMDNSPLHF	TGTGCCAGCAGCCGACAGATGGATAATTCACCCCTCCACTTT
many	TRBJ1-4	NA	TRBV7-8	CASSSRGSSTNEKLFF	TGTGCCAGCAGCTCCAGGGGATCGTCAACTAATGAAAAACTGTTTTTT
many	TRBJ2-5	NA	TRBV7-2	CASSLGGPGETQYF	TGTGCCAGCAGCTTAGGTGGGCCGGGGGAGACCCAGTACTTC
many	TRBJ1-1	NA	TRBV7-8	CASSSFGQGNTEAFF	TGTGCCAGCAGCTCCTTCGGCCAGGGGAACACTGAAGCTTTCTTT
few	TRBJ2-2	NA	TRBV7-3	CASSSGDSLGELFF	TGTGCCAGCAGCTCCGGGGACTCTCTTGGGGAGCTGTTTTTT
once	TRBJ2-2	NA	TRBV19	CASSPRGGVPGELFF	TGTGCCAGTAGTCCCCGAGGCGGGGTACCCGGGGAGCTGTTTTTT
many	TRBJ2-1	TRBD2	TRBV7-2	CASSFRLAGGSYNEQFF	TGTGCCAGCAGCTTCCGACTAGCGGGAGGGTCCTACAATGAGCAGTTCTTC
few	TRBJ2-1	NA	TRBV12-5	CASGLFDGLGHNEQFF	TGTGCTAGTGGTTTGTTCGACGGCTTGGGCCACAATGAGCAGTTCTTC
many	TRBJ1-1	TRBD1	TRBV7-9	CASSLGNRDSLHTEAFF	TGTGCCAGCAGCTTAGGAAACCGGGACAGCCTTCACACTGAAGCTTTCTTT
few	TRBJ2-7	TRBD2	TRBV20-1	CSAQTTSGTSYEQYF	TGCAGTGCGCAAACGACTAGCGGGACCTCCTACGAGCAGTACTTC
NA	TRBJ2-5	NA	TRBV29-1	CSAIIMARGTQYF	TGCAGCGCCATAATAATGGCCCGGGGGACCCAGTACTTC
NA	TRBJ1-1	NA	TRBV4-3	CASSQDTRGSRNTEAFF	TGCGCCAGCAGCCAAGATACGCGGGGCTCGAGGAACACTGAAGCTTTCTTT
NA	TRBJ2-1	NA	TRBV9	CASSVAPDPLGFF	TGTGCCAGCAGCGTAGCACCGGACCCCTTGGGGTTCTTC
once	TRBJ1-4	TRBD1	TRBV20-1	CSARKETGWGNEKLFF	TGCAGTGCTAGAAAGGAGACAGGGTGGGGTAATGAAAAACTGTTTTTT
few	TRBJ1-1	NA	TRBV11-3	CASSQDTNTEAFF	TGTGCCAGCAGCCAAGACACGAACACTGAAGCTTTCTTT
many	TRBJ2-2	TRBD1	TRBV7-2	CASSPGGHTGELFF	TGTGCCAGCAGCCCAGGGGGCCACACCGGGGAGCTGTTTTTT
NA	TRBJ1-2	NA	TRBV12-3/TRBV12-4	CASSFGGAYGYTF	TGTGCCAGCAGCTTCGGGGGGGCTTATGGCTACACCTTC
few	TRBJ2-2	TRBD1	TRBV12-3/TRBV12-4	CASSRQGLLNTGELFF	TGTGCCAGCAGCCGACAGGGCCTGCTGAACACCGGGGAGCTGTTTTTT
NA	TRBJ2-7	TRBD2	TRBV4-1	CASSLSGRVYEQYF	TGCGCCAGCAGCCTGAGCGGGAGGGTCTACGAGCAGTACTTC
NA	TRBJ1-6	NA	TRBV5-4	CASRREAGSPLHF	TGTGCCAGCAGAAGAGAGGCAGGTTCACCCCTCCACTTT
NA	TRBJ2-2	TRBD2	TRBV7-3	CASSLRAGVNTGELFF	TGTGCCAGCAGCTTAAGGGCGGGAGTCAACACCGGGGAGCTGTTTTTT
NA	TRBJ2-1	NA	TRBV19	CASSIVPKGRGHGNEQFF	TGTGCCAGTAGTATAGTTCCGAAGGGGAGAGGGCACGGTAATGAGCAGTTCTTC
NA	TRBJ2-1	TRBD2	TRBV6-2/TRBV6-3	CASSSLAVGTNEQFF	TGTGCCAGCAGTTCTCTAGCGGTGGGGACCAATGAGCAGTTCTTC
many	TRBJ2-3	NA	TRBV7-8	CASSLAGPAGAQYF	TGTGCCAGCAGCTTAGCGGGTCCGGCGGGTGCGCAGTATTTT
NA	TRBJ1-1	TRBD1	TRBV6-1	CASLGRDSRAFF	TGTGCCAGCCTGGGCCGGGACAGCAGAGCTTTCTTT
many	TRBJ1-2	NA	TRBV6-2/TRBV6-3	CAILDSYYGYTF	TGTGCCATTTTGGACAGTTACTATGGCTACACCTTC
NA	TRBJ1-2	NA	TRBV30	CAWNARRHGYTF	TGTGCCTGGAATGCCCGACGGCATGGCTACACCTTC
NA	TRBJ1-2	TRBD1	TRBV29-1	CSVSDRGASHRNYGYTF	TGCAGCGTTTCCGACAGGGGCGCTAGCCACCGTAACTATGGCTACACCTTC
once	TRBJ2-1	TRBD2	TRBV7-2	CASSRTREQFF	TGTGCCAGCAGCCGGACTAGAGAGCAGTTCTTC
NA	TRBJ2-7	NA	TRBV5-4	CASSLRFSRGAHEQYF	TGTGCCAGCAGCCTCAGGTTCTCCCGGGGAGCCCACGAGCAGTACTTC
many	TRBJ2-3	TRBD2	TRBV7-2	CASSLVTSATDTQYF	TGTGCCAGCAGCTTAGTGACTAGCGCTACAGATACGCAGTATTTT
few	TRBJ2-1	NA	TRBV12-3/TRBV12-4	CASSFRDPNEQFF	TGTGCCAGCAGTTTCAGGGATCCCAATGAGCAGTTCTTC
NA	TRBJ2-1	TRBD2	TRBV29-1	CSVVPGLAGGKNEQFF	TGCAGCGTTGTCCCGGGACTAGCGGGAGGAAAGAATGAGCAGTTCTTC
few	TRBJ2-1	NA	TRBV19	CASKAPHPGNEQFF	TGTGCCAGTAAGGCCCCACACCCGGGCAATGAGCAGTTCTTC
NA	TRBJ2-3	NA	TRBV4-3	CASSQGFWGTDTQYF	TGCGCCAGCAGCCAAGGGTTTTGGGGGACAGATACGCAGTATTTT
few	TRBJ1-3	TRBD1	TRBV7-2	CASSSRQGRFNTIYF	TGTGCCAGCAGCTCCCGACAGGGTCGGTTCAACACCATATATTTT
many	TRBJ2-3	NA	TRBV7-2	CASSRSGDPSTDTQYF	TGTGCCAGCAGCCGATCCGGGGACCCTAGCACAGATACGCAGTATTTT
few	TRBJ2-2	NA	TRBV14	CASSQVRSTGELFF	TGTGCCAGCAGCCAAGTTAGGTCCACCGGGGAGCTGTTTTTT
few	TRBJ2-3	TRBD2	TRBV4-3	CASSRQLAGGPRSTDTQYF	TGCGCCAGCAGCCGCCAACTAGCGGGAGGGCCACGGAGCACAGATACGCAGTATTTT
few	TRBJ1-1	NA	TRBV12-3/TRBV12-4	CASSHGVENTEAFF	TGTGCCAGCAGTCATGGGGTGGAGAACACTGAAGCTTTCTTT
once	TRBJ1-2	NA	TRBV13	CASSFIGDGYTF	TGTGCCAGCAGCTTCATCGGGGATGGCTACACCTTC
few	TRBJ2-2	NA	TRBV7-3	CASSLKDPRKNTGELFF	TGTGCCAGCAGCTTAAAAGATCCGCGGAAGAACACCGGGGAGCTGTTTTTT